These T cell receptor beta chains were read from a single sample in a study of OX40 agonist ivuxolimab in advanced cancers. Profiled with immunoSEQ multiplex PCR; TCRdb holds only in-frame clones, not every one. Of 120,000 or so clones in the sample, 89% were seen once. Sequenced material: CD4+ or CD8+ T cells sorted from blood, taken in a trial of the OX40 agonist ivuxolimab. These receptors were taken from an adult with an advanced solid tumor such as melanoma, head and neck, liver or kidney cancer. CDR3s include the opening cysteine and the closing phenylalanine or tryptophan. The D gene is left open where the match is weak. Clone sizes are given selectively: once, few, many, or a class where the clone is expanded.

.,TRBJ2-1,TRBD1,TRBV5-1,TGCGCCAGCAGCTTGGAGGCAGGGGGCTATGAGCAGTTCTTC,CASSLEAGGYEQFF
.,TRBJ2-2,TRBD2,TRBV7-2,TGTGCCAGCAGCCCACAGCTAGCGGGAGGACGGAACACCGGGGAGCTGTTTTTT,CASSPQLAGGRNTGELFF
.,TRBJ1-3,.,TRBV5-4,TGTGCCAGCAGCTTGGATATGGCGGGGGCGGGGATATATTTT,CASSLDMAGAGIYF
.,TRBJ2-2,.,TRBV28,TGTGCCAGCAGTCCAGAGCCTAATGGAGGCACCGGGGAGCTGTTTTTT,CASSPEPNGGTGELFF
.,TRBJ2-7,.,TRBV7-2,TGTGCCAGCAGCTTGGACAGCAGCTCCTACGAGCAGTACTTC,CASSLDSSSYEQYF
.,TRBJ1-2,.,TRBV6-1,TGTGCCAGCAGTGGGTCCGTTCAGGGGCATAACTATGGCTACACCTTC,CASSGSVQGHNYGYTF
.,TRBJ2-3,.,TRBV6-4,TGTGCCAGCAGTGAGGATCTGGAAGATACGCAGTATTTT,CASSEDLEDTQYF
.,TRBJ2-7,TRBD1,TRBV29-1,TGCAGCGTGGAAGGCGGACAGGCCTACGAGCAGTACTTC,CSVEGGQAYEQYF
.,TRBJ1-1,.,TRBV5-5,TGTGCCAGCAGCTTCGGGGCGACGGGGGACACTGAAGCTTTCTTT,CASSFGATGDTEAFF
.,TRBJ1-1,.,TRBV5-1,TGCGCCAGCGCAGGGCGGGGGTTGAACACTGAAGCTTTCTTT,CASAGRGLNTEAFF
.,TRBJ2-1,.,TRBV7-2,TGTGCCAGCAGCTTAGCGGGAGGCCCCTACAATGAGCAGTTCTTC,CASSLAGGPYNEQFF
.,TRBJ2-1,TRBD2,TRBV29-1,TGCAGCGTTTCGGGCGGGAGTCGAGTCGATGAGCAGTTCTTC,CSVSGGSRVDEQFF
.,TRBJ2-1,TRBD2,TRBV5-1,TGCGCCAGCAGCTTGGCGGCGGGAGTCGGGTCTAATGAGCAGTTCTTC,CASSLAAGVGSNEQFF
once,TRBJ2-2,.,TRBV6-1,TGTGCCAGCACCCAAAGTGGCTCCACCGGGGAGCTGTTTTTT,CASTQSGSTGELFF
once,TRBJ2-2,.,TRBV5-1,TGCGCCAGCAGCTTGAGGATTTCGAACACCGGGGAGCTGTTTTTT,CASSLRISNTGELFF
few,TRBJ1-1,.,TRBV7-9,TGTGCCAGCAGCTTACGTACGAACACTGAAGCTTTCTTT,CASSLRTNTEAFF
.,TRBJ1-1,.,TRBV28,TGTGCCAGCGGGTCCCTGGGGCAGGTAGTTGAAGCTTTCTTT,CASGSLGQVVEAFF
.,TRBJ1-2,.,TRBV5-6,TGTGCCAGCAGCTTGGGACAGTCGGGCTATGGCTACACCTTC,CASSLGQSGYGYTF
.,TRBJ1-1,.,TRBV6-1,TGTGCCAGCATTCAGGTCAGGGCCGACACTGAAGCTTTCTTT,CASIQVRADTEAFF
.,TRBJ2-7,TRBD1,TRBV25-1,TGTGCCAGCAGATTGACAGGGGGCCACGAGCAGTACTTC,CASRLTGGHEQYF
.,TRBJ2-3,.,TRBV6-1,TGTGCCAGCAGTGCTAGCACAGATACGCAGTATTTT,CASSASTDTQYF
.,TRBJ2-7,.,TRBV7-3,TGTGCCAGCAGCCGAGGAGCCACGTCGATCTACGAGCAGTACTTC,CASSRGATSIYEQYF
.,TRBJ2-3,.,TRBV18,TGTGCCAGCTCACCACAAACAGATACGCAGTATTTT,CASSPQTDTQYF
few,TRBJ2-1,TRBD1,TRBV11-2,TGTGCCAGCAGCTCCTACAGGGGGCGATCCTACAATGAGCAGTTCTTC,CASSSYRGRSYNEQFF
.,TRBJ2-7,.,TRBV7-2,TGTGCCAGCAGATCAGGGCCTTCATCCTACGAGCAGTACTTC,CASRSGPSSYEQYF
.,TRBJ1-5,.,TRBV7-2,TGTGCCAGCAGCCGGAGCGGGGGGGCTAGCAATCAGCCCCAGCATTTT,CASSRSGGASNQPQHF
.,TRBJ2-1,TRBD2,TRBV5-4,TGTGCCACCACAGTAGCGGGAGGCCACAATGAGCAGTTCTTC,CATTVAGGHNEQFF
.,TRBJ1-1,TRBD1,TRBV6-5,TGTGCCAGCAGTTACTTACGGGACAGCCTCCCTGAAGCTTTCTTT,CASSYLRDSLPEAFF
.,TRBJ1-2,.,TRBV6-1,TGTGCCAGCAGTGACAGGGCCGTCTACACCTTC,CASSDRAVYTF